This T cell receptor (beta chain) was identified during a study of OX40 agonist ivuxolimab in advanced cancers. The table came from immunoSEQ multiplex PCR; TCRdb's copy has only in-frame clones and leaves some out. The sample holds under 95,000 clones; nearly 95% are singletons and the top ten take about 6.6%. Looked up from germline, CDR1 is SGHVS and CDR2 is FNYEAQ. V lost 5 bases to trimming and J lost 2 bases, with 12 bases between them. The CDR3 has 14 amino acids. The chain carries TRBV7-6 and TRBJ1-2; D might be TRBD1 (5 bases). Sequencing was performed on CD4+ or CD8+ T cells sorted from blood, taken in a trial of the OX40 agonist ivuxolimab. This clonotype was obtained from an adult with an advanced solid tumor such as melanoma, head and neck, liver or kidney cancer. As DNA, the CDR3 is TGTGCCAGCAGCCCCGGGACGTCGAACTATGGCTACACCTTC. Encoded protein: CASSPGTSNYGYTF.